The sequence of this T cell receptor beta chain was determined in a study of T cells after yellow fever vaccination. The CDR3 extends over 14 amino acids. V lost 0 bases, J lost 4 bases, and 9 bases lay in between. In germline, CDR1 is SGHRS, CDR2 YFSETQ. This clonotype was counted ten times or more. No antigen is known for it. The authors made TCR cDNA by 5'RACE template switching, adding a universal primer site and UMIs. One entry per CDR3 protein, called by TCRdb with MiXCR from the 5' RACE reads. The table includes 310,000 or so distinct CDR3 sequences, roughly 3.5% detected once. General study findings and limits: Sorted repertoires could include abundant contaminating clonotypes from bulk cells. By day 5 rather than day 15, the secondary response had peaked, though it was weaker.

Sequenced material: PBMCs, taken on the day of the yellow fever booster vaccination. The origin of this receptor is a man younger than 35 who received the YFV17D yellow fever vaccine. The chain uses TRBV5-1 and TRBJ2-3, with a possible D match to TRBD2 (6 bases). CDR3 DNA: TGCGCCAGCAGCTTGGAAGCGGGCGCAGATACGCAGTATTTT. This gives the protein CASSLEAGADTQYF.